The 32 T cell receptor beta chains below all came from one sample that was sequenced in a study of blood T cell repertoires in COVID-19. TCRdb's table, derived via immunoSEQ multiplex PCR, lists solely in-frame clones and lacks some. The sample yields 200,000 to 300,000 clones, about 90% seen once. The sample consisted of PBMCs or T cells enriched from blood (not recorded which). The receptors were gathered from a woman in her twenties or thirties with acute COVID-19.

The gene calls are TRBV2 and TRBJ2-7; 15 nucleotides align to TRBD2. The CDR3 contains 14 residues. The ends lost 6 bases at V and 4 bases at J; junction bases unmatched: 1. Germline-derived CDR1 and CDR2 are SNHLY and FYNNEI. CDR3 in DNA: TGTGCCAGCAGAGGGACTAGCGGGGGGTACGAGCAGTACTTC. It encodes CASRGTSGGYEQYF.

The rearrangement links TRBV7-7 to TRBJ2-7, with TRBD2 identical over 7 bases. Unmatched junction bases numbered 6, after V lost 5 bases and J lost 5 bases. The CDR3 is made up of 13 amino acids. Germline V gene data show CDR1 as SSHAT and CDR2 as FNYEAQ (reference sequence). The CDR3 bases are TGTGCCAGCAGCCCCTTTCGGGGGGACGAGCAGTACTTC. Translating it yields CASSPFRGDEQYF.

In this sample, this clone turned up a few times. The chain is built from TRBV27 and TRBJ1-5; D gene ambiguous. Looked up from germline, CDR1 is MNHEY and CDR2 is SMNVEV (reference sequence). The CDR3 extends over 15 amino acids. V gave up 2 bases and J gave up 0 bases, with 8 bases separating them. The chain's CDR3 is CASSLISNSNQPQHF. The CDR3 nucleotides are TGTGCCAGCAGTTTAATCAGTAATAGCAATCAGCCCCAGCATTTT.

This rearrangement joins TRBV5-1 to TRBJ2-2; 9 positions agree with TRBD1. V shed 3 bases and J 4 bases; nucleotides not matched to a gene: 7. The germline V gene encodes CDR1 SGHRS and CDR2 YFSETQ. The CDR3 consists of 16 residues. As DNA, the CDR3 is TGCGCCAGCAGCTCCCGACAGGGGGAAATCACCGGGGAGCTGTTTTTT. Amino acids: CASSSRQGEITGELFF. The complete variable domain, with remaining parts taken from reference TRBV5-1 and TRBJ2-2, reads KAGVTQTPRYLIKTRGQQVTLSCSPISGHRSVSWYQQTPGQGLQFLFEYFSETQRNKGNFPGRFSGRQFSNSRSEMNVSTLELGDSALYLCASSSRQGEITGELFFGEGSRLTVL.

This clone was counted between two and nine times. The J gene is TRBJ1-2, the V gene TRBV18, with TRBD1 identical over 10 bases. The trim removed 4 bases at V and 6 bases at J, leaving 8 bases unmatched. The germline V gene encodes CDR1 KGHSH and CDR2 LQKENI. The CDR3 totals 15 residues. The CDR3 DNA sequence: TGTGCCAGCTCACTCCCCGGACAGGGGGAACATGGCTACACCTTC. As protein: CASSLPGQGEHGYTF.

This chain links TRBV5-1 with TRBJ1-1; D is possibly TRBD1 (6 bases). Germline values: CDR1 SGHRS, CDR2 YFSETQ. The CDR3 is made up of 15 amino acids. The ends were cut back, 0 bases at V and 0 bases at J, with 9 bases in the middle. The CDR3 DNA sequence: TGCGCCAGCAGCTTGGGTTCAGGGGTGAACACTGAAGCTTTCTTT. As protein: CASSLGSGVNTEAFF. Looking up the rest from reference TRBV5-1 and TRBJ1-1 gives the full variable domain: KAGVTQTPRYLIKTRGQQVTLSCSPISGHRSVSWYQQTPGQGLQFLFEYFSETQRNKGNFPGRFSGRQFSNSRSEMNVSTLELGDSALYLCASSLGSGVNTEAFFGQGTRLTVV.

This sequence joins TRBV10-3 and TRBJ1-1; D is possibly TRBD1 (5 bases). From germline, CDR1 is ENHRY and CDR2 SYGVKD. CDR3 length: 11 amino acids. Deletions cut 0 bases from V and 10 bases from J, with 6 bases between. The CDR3 reads CAISESGVAFF. The CDR3 DNA reads as TGTGCCATCAGTGAGTCAGGGGTAGCTTTCTTT.

V and J are TRBV7-2 and TRBJ2-7, with TRBD1 matching over 8 bases. The CDR3 totals 14 residues. V gave up 7 bases and J gave up 6 bases; unmatched junction bases: 11. CDR1 and CDR2 (germline): SGHTA, FQGNSA. CDR3 residues: CASNWGDRFFEQYF. The CDR3, as DNA: TGTGCCAGCAACTGGGGGGACAGGTTTTTCGAGCAGTACTTC.

V and J are TRBV10-2 and TRBJ1-2; 10 nucleotides agree with TRBD1. This CDR3 comprises 14 residues. In germline, CDR1 is WSHSY, CDR2 SAAADI. With 6 bases clipped from V and 6 bases from J, the junction kept 7 bases outside the gene matches. DNA for the CDR3: TGCGCCAGCAGGATCGACAGGGGGCAAGATGGCTACACCTTC. It specifies CASRIDRGQDGYTF.

The V call is TRBV28, the J call TRBJ1-2; TRBD1 matches 11 bases. J was trimmed by 5 bases and V by 5 bases; bases with no gene match: 4. There are 14 residues in the CDR3. Germline CDR1 MDHEN, CDR2 SYDVKM. DNA of the CDR3: TGTGCCAGCAGTACGGGACAGGGGGTATATGGCTACACCTTC. Its protein is CASSTGQGVYGYTF.

The chain has TRBV10-1 and TRBJ1-1, with 8 bases identical to TRBD1. V trimming: 2 bases; J trimming: 5 bases; junction bases outside the gene matches: 4. The CDR3 is 14 residues long. Germline V lookup: CDR1 WNHNN, CDR2 SYGVQD (reference sequence). The DNA of the CDR3 is TGCGCCAGCAGTGAGGGGACAGGATGGACTGAAGCTTTCTTT. Translation gives CASSEGTGWTEAFF.

The CDR3 protein is CASTRGDYGYTF. The CDR3 coding sequence is TGTGCCAGCACCAGGGGAGACTATGGCTACACCTTC. The chain is built from TRBV19 and TRBJ1-2, with D maybe TRBD1 (6 bases). This CDR3 spans 12 amino acids. V lost 9 bases, J lost 3 bases, and 11 bases lay in between. The germline CDR1 and CDR2 sequences are LNHDA and SQIVND (reference sequence).

CDR3 sequence (DNA): TGTGCCAGCAGCAGAGACCCTGGTCGGGATTCACCCCTCCACTTT. This translates into CASSRDPGRDSPLHF. This rearrangement joins TRBV28 to TRBJ1-6; no definite D call. V was trimmed by 6 bases and J by 8 bases, leaving 17 bases between them. The CDR3 is 15 residues long. Germline loops: CDR1 MDHEN, CDR2 SYDVKM.

This clone was seen only once. The chain links TRBV6-5 to TRBJ1-5, with D possibly TRBD1 on 5 matching bases. The length of the CDR3 is 15 residues. V shed 6 bases and J shed 0 bases, with 12 bases lying between them. Germline assignment: CDR1 MNHEY and CDR2 SVGAGI. The CDR3 coding sequence is TGTGCCAGCAGGATGCGACAGAATAGCAATCAGCCCCAGCATTTT. This sequence encodes CASRMRQNSNQPQHF.

This clone was seen more than once but under ten times. The chain carries TRBV5-4 and TRBJ2-7; D is possibly TRBD1 (6 bases). Germline CDR1 is SGHNT and CDR2 is YYREEE (reference sequence). With 0 bases removed from V and 7 bases from J, the gap between germline ends came to 14 bases. This CDR3 has 14 amino acids. CDR3 protein: CASSLDSGAEEQYF. The CDR3 DNA reads TGTGCCAGCAGCTTGGATTCAGGGGCTGAAGAGCAGTACTTC.

The V gene is TRBV5-1, the J gene TRBJ1-4; unclear D gene. Trimming cost V 1 base and J 4 bases, with 8 bases left between them. This CDR3 has 14 residues. The V gene's germline CDR1 is SGHRS and CDR2 YFSETQ. The CDR3 here is CASSLPGFNEKLFF. The DNA for the CDR3 is TGCGCCAGCAGCTTGCCGGGGTTTAATGAAAAACTGTTTTTT.

V is TRBV5-4 and J is TRBJ1-4, with a tentative D call TRBD1 (6 bases). Trimming took off 0 bases at V and 10 bases at J, with 28 bases between the two ends. The CDR3 contains 19 residues. Germline lookup yields CDR1 SGHNT and CDR2 YYREEE (reference sequence). CDR3: CASSLGQGQRRGPIGKLFF. CDR3 coding DNA: TGTGCCAGCAGCTTGGGGCAAGGCCAGAGGCGGGGGCCCATTGGAAAACTGTTTTTT.

This clone showed up just once. The rearrangement links TRBV7-9 to TRBJ1-4; 7 bases match TRBD1. The germline V gene encodes CDR1 SEHNR and CDR2 FQNEAQ (reference sequence). V gave up 5 bases and J gave up 6 bases; unmatched junction bases: 18. The CDR3 contains 18 residues. This chain's CDR3 is CASSPEAGGSRKYEKLFF. The CDR3 DNA sequence: TGTGCCAGCAGCCCTGAGGCAGGGGGGAGTCGCAAATATGAAAAACTGTTTTTT.

The rearrangement uses TRBV3-1 (or the pseudogene TRBV3-2) and TRBJ1-6; D perhaps matches TRBD1 (6 bases). CDR1 LGHDT and CDR2 YNNKEL come from the germline V gene (reference sequence). Trimming stripped 0 bases from V and 10 bases from J, with 19 bases between. The CDR3 sequence is 17 residues long. The CDR3 spells CASSQESTGLGNSPLHF. CDR3 bases: TGTGCCAGCAGCCAAGAATCTACAGGGCTAGGTAACTCACCCCTCCACTTT.

The chain is built from TRBV2 and TRBJ1-4; 8 positions agree with TRBD1. Germline lookup yields CDR1 SNHLY and CDR2 FYNNEI. The CDR3 runs 15 residues. The V and J ends lost 7 bases and 4 bases, in that order; junction bases with no gene match: 8. The CDR3 reads CASMVGQADNEKLFF. The CDR3 bases are TGTGCCAGCATGGTGGGACAGGCGGATAATGAAAAACTGTTTTTT.

The chain uses TRBV6-5 and TRBJ2-7; TRBD1 agrees at 9 bases. The germline V gene has CDR1 MNHEY and CDR2 SVGAGI. The trim removed 2 bases at V and 0 bases at J, leaving 2 bases unmatched. The CDR3 spans 15 residues. The CDR3 DNA follows: TGTGCCAGCAGTTACGGGGGACAGGGCTCCTACGAGCAGTACTTC. Translated: CASSYGGQGSYEQYF.

The genes are TRBV6-2 or TRBV6-3 and TRBJ2-5; TRBD2 is a possible D gene (6 bases). The ends were cut back, 2 bases at V and 5 bases at J, with 6 bases in the middle. This CDR3 comprises 12 residues. Germline CDR1 MNHEY, CDR2 SVGEGT. The CDR3 sequence: CASSYGGETQYF. In DNA, the CDR3 is TGTGCCAGCAGTTACGGGGGGGAGACCCAGTACTTC.

This chain links TRBV3-1 (or the pseudogene TRBV3-2) with TRBJ2-7; 14 positions match TRBD2. Trimming cost V 4 bases and J 7 bases; bases outside gene matches: 6. The germline V gene encodes CDR1 LGHDT and CDR2 YNNKEL (reference sequence). The CDR3 spans 15 residues. This CDR3 is CASSPRTSGGSEQYF. CDR3 in DNA: TGTGCCAGCAGCCCTCGGACTAGCGGGGGGTCAGAGCAGTACTTC.

This chain connects TRBV5-4 to TRBJ1-5, with D unresolved. CDR3 size: 14 residues. The V end was cut by 4 bases, the J end by 2 bases, with 10 bases between. The germline CDR1 and CDR2 sequences are SGHNT and YYREEE (reference sequence). The CDR3 nucleotides are TGTGCCAGCAGCAGAAGGGAGGGCAATCAGCCCCAGCATTTT. Protein product: CASSRREGNQPQHF.

This chain connects TRBV6-5 to TRBJ1-6; D may be TRBD1 (6 bases). V was shortened by 4 bases and J by 10 bases, with 14 bases between the two germline ends. This CDR3 has 14 residues. From germline, CDR1 is MNHEY and CDR2 SVGAGI. CDR3 sequence reads: CASSLTEGDSPLHF. In DNA form, the CDR3 reads TGTGCCAGCAGTTTGACAGAGGGGGACTCACCCCTCCACTTT.

The chain joins TRBV30 to TRBJ2-1; unclear D gene. The CDR3 is 12 amino acids. Germline V gives CDR1 GTSNPN, CDR2 SVGIG (reference sequence). Deletions cut 0 bases from V and 8 bases from J, with 8 bases between. This chain's CDR3 is CAWSVESYEQFF. The CDR3 DNA reads TGTGCCTGGAGTGTAGAGTCTTATGAGCAGTTCTTC.

The CDR3: CASSTLLSTSDGYTF. DNA for the CDR3: TGCGCCAGCAGCACGCTACTCTCGACATCGGATGGCTACACCTTC. This chain uses TRBV5-1 with TRBJ1-2, with unresolved D. Looked up from germline, CDR1 is SGHRS and CDR2 is YFSETQ. V lost 4 bases, J lost 6 bases, and 19 bases lay in between. The CDR3 spans 15 residues. Together with reference TRBV5-1 and TRBJ1-2, the CDR3 gives the full variable domain: KAGVTQTPRYLIKTRGQQVTLSCSPISGHRSVSWYQQTPGQGLQFLFEYFSETQRNKGNFPGRFSGRQFSNSRSEMNVSTLELGDSALYLCASSTLLSTSDGYTFGSGTRLTVV.

The chain recombines TRBV19 with TRBJ1-4; D call uncertain. V lost 6 bases, J lost 2 bases, and 4 bases lay in between. CDR3 length: 12 residues. Germline V lookup: CDR1 LNHDA, CDR2 SQIVND (reference sequence). DNA for the CDR3: TGTGCCAGTAGCTTTACTAATGAAAAACTGTTTTTT. This translates into CASSFTNEKLFF.

The chain links TRBV24-1 to TRBJ1-6; 8 positions match TRBD1. This CDR3 is built from 14 residues. From germline, CDR1 is KGHDR and CDR2 SFDVKD. The junction had 9 bases not matched to a gene; V was cut back by 9 bases and J by 9 bases. The CDR3 loop reads CATPSGTGPSPLHF. CDR3 DNA sequence: TGTGCCACCCCCTCCGGGACAGGACCTTCACCCCTCCACTTT.

This sequence joins TRBV19 and TRBJ2-7, with 7 bases identical to TRBD2. Germline values: CDR1 LNHDA, CDR2 SQIVND (reference sequence). V lost 7 bases to trimming and J lost 3 bases; unmatched junction nucleotides: 12. This CDR3 spans 15 amino acids. CDR3 in amino acids: CASKDTGGWFYEQYF. The DNA of the CDR3 is TGTGCCAGTAAAGACACGGGGGGTTGGTTCTACGAGCAGTACTTC.

The rearrangement uses TRBV7-3 and TRBJ1-6; 8 bases match TRBD1. This CDR3 has 15 residues. CDR1 SGHTA and CDR2 FQGTGA come from the germline V gene. V lost 1 base and J lost 9; bases outside the gene matches: 5. In DNA, the CDR3 is TGTGCCAGCAGCTTAAGGACAGGGAATCGTTCACCCCTCCACTTT. Translation: CASSLRTGNRSPLHF.

The chain uses TRBV21-1 and TRBJ1-1. TRBV21-1 is termed a pseudogene. CDR3 length equals 18 residues. The CDR3 coding sequence is TGTGCCAGCAGCAAGGCCGGAGGGCAGGGCTCAATTGGCACTGAAGCTTTCTTT. Translation: CASSKAGGQGSIGTEAFF.